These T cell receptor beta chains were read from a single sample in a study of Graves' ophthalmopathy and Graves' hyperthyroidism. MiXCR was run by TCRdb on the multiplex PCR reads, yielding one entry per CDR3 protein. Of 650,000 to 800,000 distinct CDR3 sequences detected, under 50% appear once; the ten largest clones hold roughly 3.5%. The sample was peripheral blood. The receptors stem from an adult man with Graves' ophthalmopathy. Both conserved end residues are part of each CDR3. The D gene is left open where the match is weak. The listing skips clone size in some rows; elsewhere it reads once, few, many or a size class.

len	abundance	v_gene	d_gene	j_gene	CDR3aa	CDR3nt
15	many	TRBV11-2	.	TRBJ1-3	CASSSHRSSGNTIYF	TGTGCCAGCAGCTCGCACAGGTCCTCTGGAAACACCATATATTTT
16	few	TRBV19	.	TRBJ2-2	CASSIKGGGSPGELFF	TGTGCCAGTAGTATCAAAGGGGGAGGGTCTCCCGGGGAGCTGTTTTTT
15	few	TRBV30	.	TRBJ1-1	CAWSPMGGLNTEAFF	TGTGCCTGGAGCCCGATGGGGGGACTGAACACTGAAGCTTTCTTT
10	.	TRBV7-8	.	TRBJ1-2	CASIGNPYTF	TGTGCCAGCATAGGGAATCCCTACACCTTC
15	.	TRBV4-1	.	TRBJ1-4	CASSQDQGSNEKLFF	TGCGCCAGCAGCCAAGACCAGGGGTCTAATGAAAAACTGTTTTTT
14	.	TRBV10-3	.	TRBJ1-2	CAISDGGRNYGYTF	TGTGCCATCAGTGACGGTGGCCGGAACTATGGCTACACCTTC
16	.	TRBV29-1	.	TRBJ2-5	CSVEDRVETSQETQYF	TGCAGCGTTGAAGATCGGGTAGAAACATCCCAAGAGACCCAGTACTTC
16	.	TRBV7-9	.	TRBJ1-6	CASSLVGGEYNSPLHF	TGTGCCAGCAGCTTAGTAGGTGGGGAGTATAATTCACCCCTCCACTTT
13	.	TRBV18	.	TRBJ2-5	CASSPMEGETQYF	TGTGCCAGCTCACCGATGGAAGGGGAGACCCAGTACTTC
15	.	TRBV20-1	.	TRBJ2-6	CSARGPLSGANVLTF	TGCAGTGCTAGAGGCCCCCTCTCTGGGGCCAACGTCCTGACTTTC
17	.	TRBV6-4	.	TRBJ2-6	CASSPQGEGSGANVLTF	TGTGCCAGCAGTCCTCAGGGGGAGGGCTCTGGGGCCAACGTCCTGACTTTC
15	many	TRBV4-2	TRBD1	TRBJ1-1	CASSQGDRANTEAFF	TGTGCCAGCAGCCAAGGGGACAGGGCGAACACTGAAGCTTTCTTT
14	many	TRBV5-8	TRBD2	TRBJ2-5	CASSLGREVETQYF	TGTGCCAGCAGCTTGGGGCGGGAGGTAGAGACCCAGTACTTC
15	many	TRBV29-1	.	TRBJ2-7	CSVEGEGLYSYEQYF	TGCAGCGTTGAGGGGGAAGGCCTTTACTCCTACGAGCAGTACTTC
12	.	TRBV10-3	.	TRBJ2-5	CAISERAETQYF	TGTGCCATCAGTGAACGAGCAGAGACCCAGTACTTC
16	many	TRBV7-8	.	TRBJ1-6	CASSFVQGSHNSPLHF	TGTGCCAGCAGCTTCGTCCAGGGTTCCCATAATTCACCCCTCCACTTT
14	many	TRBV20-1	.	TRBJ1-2	CSAREVMSNYGYTF	TGCAGTGCTAGAGAAGTGATGTCGAACTATGGCTACACCTTC
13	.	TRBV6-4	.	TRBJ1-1	CASEGRLNTEAFF	TGTGCCAGCGAGGGACGGCTGAACACTGAAGCTTTCTTT
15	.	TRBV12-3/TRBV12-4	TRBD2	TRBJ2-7	CASRSLAGGLGEQYF	TGTGCCAGCAGATCACTAGCGGGAGGGCTCGGCGAGCAGTACTTC
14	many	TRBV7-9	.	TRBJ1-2	CASSLLGRSDGYTF	TGTGCCAGCAGCTTATTAGGCAGGTCGGACGGCTACACCTTC
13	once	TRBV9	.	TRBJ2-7	CASSEQGGWEQYF	TGTGCCAGCAGCGAACAGGGAGGGTGGGAGCAGTACTTC
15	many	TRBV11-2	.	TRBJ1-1	CASSSPRGARTEAFF	TGTGCCAGCAGCTCCCCACGGGGGGCTAGGACTGAAGCTTTCTTT
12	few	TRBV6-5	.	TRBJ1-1	CASSYTYTEAFF	TGTGCCAGCAGTTATACTTACACTGAAGCTTTCTTT
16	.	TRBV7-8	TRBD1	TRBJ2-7	CASSQARTGDAYEQYF	TGTGCCAGCAGCCAAGCCAGGACAGGGGACGCCTACGAGCAGTACTTC
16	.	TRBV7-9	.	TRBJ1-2	CASSLGGREQNYGYTF	TGTGCCAGCAGCCTGGGAGGCAGGGAACAAAACTATGGCTACACCTTC
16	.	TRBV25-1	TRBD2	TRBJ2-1	CASSESASGVYNEQFF	TGTGCCAGCAGTGAATCGGCTAGCGGGGTCTACAATGAGCAGTTCTTC
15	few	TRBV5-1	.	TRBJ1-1	CASSFGGPPNTEAFF	TGTGCCAGCAGCTTTGGGGGACCCCCGAACACTGAAGCTTTCTTT
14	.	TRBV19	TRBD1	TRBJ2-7	CASSRAQGAYEQYF	TGTGCCAGTAGTAGGGCGCAGGGGGCTTACGAGCAGTACTTC
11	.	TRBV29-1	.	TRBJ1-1	CSLAPSTEAFF	TGCAGCTTGGCGCCGAGCACTGAAGCTTTCTTT
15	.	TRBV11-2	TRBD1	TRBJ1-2	CASSSNRGRGYGYTF	TGTGCCAGCAGCTCCAACAGGGGGCGCGGCTATGGCTACACCTTC